This TCR beta chain was recovered during a study of shared clonotypes between healthy human individuals. The data were produced by immunoSEQ multiplex PCR, yet TCRdb's version contains in-frame clones alone and is incomplete. This sample has 2 million to 2.5 million clones, with approximately 94% found just once. V dropped 0 bases and J dropped 1; count of bases not matched to a gene: 8. This CDR3 has 18 amino acids. Germline V gene sequence: CDR1 SEHNR, CDR2 FQNEAQ (reference sequence). CD45RO-negative CD8 cells positively selected for CCR7 made up the naive population, which excluded terminally differentiated effector memory CD45RA+ cells.

Sequenced: naive CD8+ T cells sorted from blood. The chain links TRBV7-9 to TRBJ2-7, with 11 bases fitting TRBD2. This sequence was found in a man younger than 30 in good health. CDR3 DNA: TGTGCCAGCAGCTTAGCGACTAGCGGGGCGTTGTTTTCCTACGAGCAGTACTTC. Translating gives CASSLATSGALFSYEQYF. The entire variable domain, with the rest obtained from reference TRBV7-9 and TRBJ2-7, is as follows: DTGVSQNPRHKITKRGQNVTFRCDPISEHNRLYWYRQTLGQGPEFLTYFQNEAQLEKSRLLSDRFSAERPKGSFSTLEIQRTEQGDSAMYLCASSLATSGALFSYEQYFGPGTRLTVT.